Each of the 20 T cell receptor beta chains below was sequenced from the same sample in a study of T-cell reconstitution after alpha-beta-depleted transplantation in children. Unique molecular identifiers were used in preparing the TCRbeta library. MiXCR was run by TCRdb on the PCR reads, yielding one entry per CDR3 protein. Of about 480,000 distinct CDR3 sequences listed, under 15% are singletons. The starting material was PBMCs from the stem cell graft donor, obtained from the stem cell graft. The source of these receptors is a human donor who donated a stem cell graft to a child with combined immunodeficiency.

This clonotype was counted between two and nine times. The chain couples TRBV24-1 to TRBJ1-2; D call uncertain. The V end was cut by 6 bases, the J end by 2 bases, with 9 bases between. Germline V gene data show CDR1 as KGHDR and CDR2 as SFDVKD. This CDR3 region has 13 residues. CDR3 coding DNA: TGTGCCACCAGTTCGGACGGGAACTATGGCTACACCTTC. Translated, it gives CATSSDGNYGYTF.

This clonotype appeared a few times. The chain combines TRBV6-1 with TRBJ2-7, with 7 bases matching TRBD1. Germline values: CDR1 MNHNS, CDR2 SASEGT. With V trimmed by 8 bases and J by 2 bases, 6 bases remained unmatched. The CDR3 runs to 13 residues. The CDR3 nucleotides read TGTGCCAGCGCCCGGGACAGCACCTACGAGCAGTACTTC. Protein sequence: CASARDSTYEQYF.

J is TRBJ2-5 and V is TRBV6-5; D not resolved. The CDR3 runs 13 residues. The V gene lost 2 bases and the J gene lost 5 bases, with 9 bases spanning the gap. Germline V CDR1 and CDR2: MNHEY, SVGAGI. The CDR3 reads CASSYHSRETQYF. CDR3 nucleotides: TGTGCCAGCAGTTACCACAGTCGGGAGACCCAGTACTTC.

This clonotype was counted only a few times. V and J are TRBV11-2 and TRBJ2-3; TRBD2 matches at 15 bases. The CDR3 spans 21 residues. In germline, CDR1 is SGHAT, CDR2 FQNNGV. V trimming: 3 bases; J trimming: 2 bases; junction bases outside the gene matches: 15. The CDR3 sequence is CASSFGPGTSGGRPPTDTQYF. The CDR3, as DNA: TGTGCCAGCAGCTTTGGCCCCGGGACTAGCGGGGGGAGGCCCCCCACAGATACGCAGTATTTT.

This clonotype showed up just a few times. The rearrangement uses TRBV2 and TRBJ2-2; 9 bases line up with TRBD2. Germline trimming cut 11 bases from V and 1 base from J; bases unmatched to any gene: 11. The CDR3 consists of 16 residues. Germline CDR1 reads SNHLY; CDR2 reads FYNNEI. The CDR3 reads CASSPIAGENTGELFF. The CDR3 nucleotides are TGTGCCTCATCTCCTATAGCGGGAGAGAACACCGGGGAGCTGTTTTTT. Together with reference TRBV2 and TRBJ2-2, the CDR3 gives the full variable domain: EPEVTQTPSHQVTQMGQEVILRCVPISNHLYFYWYRQILGQKVEFLVSFYNNEISEKSEIFDDQFSVERPDGSNFTLKIRSTKLEDSAMYFCASSPIAGENTGELFFGEGSRLTVL.

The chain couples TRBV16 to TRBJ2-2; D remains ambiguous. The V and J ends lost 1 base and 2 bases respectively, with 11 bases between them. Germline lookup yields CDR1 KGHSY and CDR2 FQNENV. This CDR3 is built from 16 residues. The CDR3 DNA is TGTGCCAGCAGCCAATATTGGGAAAGTAACACCGGGGAGCTGTTTTTT. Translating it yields CASSQYWESNTGELFF.

CDR3 coding DNA: TGCAGTGCCGACGGACAGGGAGAGCCTTCCTACGAGCAGTACTTC. It yields the protein CSADGQGEPSYEQYF. The rearrangement links TRBV20-1 to TRBJ2-7; TRBD1 aligns across 8 bases. Germline assignment: CDR1 DFQATT and CDR2 SNEGSKA (reference sequence). This CDR3 has 15 residues. J gave up 1 base and V 6 bases, and 11 bases lay outside the gene matches.

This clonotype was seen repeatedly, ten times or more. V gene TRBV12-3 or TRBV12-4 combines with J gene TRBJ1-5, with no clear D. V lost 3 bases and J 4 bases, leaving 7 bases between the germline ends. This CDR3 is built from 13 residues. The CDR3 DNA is TGTGCCAGCAGTTTGGAGGAGAATCAGCCCCAGCATTTT. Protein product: CASSLEENQPQHF.

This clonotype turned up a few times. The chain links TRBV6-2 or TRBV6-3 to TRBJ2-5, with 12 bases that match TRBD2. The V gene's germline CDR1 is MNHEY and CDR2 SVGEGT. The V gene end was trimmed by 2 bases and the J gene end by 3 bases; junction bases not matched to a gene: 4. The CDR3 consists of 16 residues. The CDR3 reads CASSYPSGGAEETQYF. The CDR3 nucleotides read TGTGCCAGCAGTTACCCTAGCGGGGGGGCCGAAGAGACCCAGTACTTC.

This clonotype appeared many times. The CDR3 region is CASSVFQETQYF. CDR3 bases: TGTGCCAGCAGTGTATTCCAAGAGACCCAGTACTTC. V and J are TRBV28 and TRBJ2-5; D remains ambiguous. Deletions cut 5 bases from V and 1 base from J, with 5 bases between. The V gene's germline CDR1 is MDHEN and CDR2 SYDVKM. The CDR3 runs to 12 residues.

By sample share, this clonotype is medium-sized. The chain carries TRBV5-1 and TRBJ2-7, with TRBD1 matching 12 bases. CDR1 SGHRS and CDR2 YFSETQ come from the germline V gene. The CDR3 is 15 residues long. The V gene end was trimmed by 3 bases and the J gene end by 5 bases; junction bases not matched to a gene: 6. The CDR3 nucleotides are TGCGCCAGCAGCTGGAAAGGGACAGGGGGCGACGAGCAGTACTTC. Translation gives CASSWKGTGGDEQYF.

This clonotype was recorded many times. The chain's CDR3 is CAISESPQGSSYEQYF. The CDR3 nucleotides read TGTGCCATCAGTGAGTCCCCCCAGGGTAGTTCCTACGAGCAGTACTTC. The chain uses TRBV10-3 and TRBJ2-7, with a weak D call TRBD1 (5 bases). Per germline, CDR1 ENHRY and CDR2 SYGVKD. V was shortened by 0 bases and J by 1 base, with 13 bases between the two germline ends. The CDR3 length is 16 residues.

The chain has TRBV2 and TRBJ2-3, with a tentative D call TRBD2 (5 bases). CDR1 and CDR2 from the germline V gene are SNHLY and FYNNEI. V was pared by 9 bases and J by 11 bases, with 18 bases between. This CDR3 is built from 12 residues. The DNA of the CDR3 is TGTGCCAGTCTCACCCCCAGCGGAGTGCAGTATTTT. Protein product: CASLTPSGVQYF. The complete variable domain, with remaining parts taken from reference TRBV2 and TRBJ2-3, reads EPEVTQTPSHQVTQMGQEVILRCVPISNHLYFYWYRQILGQKVEFLVSFYNNEISEKSEIFDDQFSVERPDGSNFTLKIRSTKLEDSAMYFCASLTPSGVQYFGPGTRLTVL.

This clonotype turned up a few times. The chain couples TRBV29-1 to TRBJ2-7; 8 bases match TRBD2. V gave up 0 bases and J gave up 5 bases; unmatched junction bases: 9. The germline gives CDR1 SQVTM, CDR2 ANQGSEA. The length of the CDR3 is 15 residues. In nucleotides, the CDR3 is TGCAGCGTTGAAGATCTAGCAGCGGGAGCTAACGAGCAGTACTTC. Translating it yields CSVEDLAAGANEQYF.

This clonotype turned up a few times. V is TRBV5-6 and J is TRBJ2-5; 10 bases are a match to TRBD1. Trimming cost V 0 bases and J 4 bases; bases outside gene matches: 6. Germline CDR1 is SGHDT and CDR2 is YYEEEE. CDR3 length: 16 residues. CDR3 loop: CASSLGADRGLETQYF. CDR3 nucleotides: TGTGCCAGCAGCTTGGGGGCGGACAGGGGGTTAGAGACCCAGTACTTC. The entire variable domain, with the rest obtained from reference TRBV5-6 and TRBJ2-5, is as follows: DAGVTQSPTHLIKTRGQQVTLRCSPKSGHDTVSWYQQALGQGPQFIFQYYEEEERQRGNFPDRFSGHQFPNYSSELNVNALLLGDSALYLCASSLGADRGLETQYFGPGTRLLVL.

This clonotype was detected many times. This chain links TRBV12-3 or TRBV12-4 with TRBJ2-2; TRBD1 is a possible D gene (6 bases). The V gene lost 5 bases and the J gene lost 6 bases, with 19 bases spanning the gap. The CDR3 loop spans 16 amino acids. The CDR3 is CASSIGTRGNPGELFF. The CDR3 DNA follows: TGTGCCAGCAGTATAGGGACCAGGGGTAATCCCGGGGAGCTGTTTTTT.

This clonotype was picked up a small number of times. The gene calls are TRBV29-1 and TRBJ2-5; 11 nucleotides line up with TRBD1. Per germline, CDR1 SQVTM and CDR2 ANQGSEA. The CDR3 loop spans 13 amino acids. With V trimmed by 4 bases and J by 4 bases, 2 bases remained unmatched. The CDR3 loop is CSVGDRGAETQYF. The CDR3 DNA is TGCAGCGTTGGGGACAGGGGGGCAGAGACCCAGTACTTC.

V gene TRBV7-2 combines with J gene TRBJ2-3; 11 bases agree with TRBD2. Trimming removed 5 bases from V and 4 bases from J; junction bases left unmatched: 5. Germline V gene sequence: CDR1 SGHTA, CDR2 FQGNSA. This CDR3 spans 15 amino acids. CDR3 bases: TGTGCCAGCAGCCCGACTAGCGGGATCGCAGATACGCAGTATTTT. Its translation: CASSPTSGIADTQYF.

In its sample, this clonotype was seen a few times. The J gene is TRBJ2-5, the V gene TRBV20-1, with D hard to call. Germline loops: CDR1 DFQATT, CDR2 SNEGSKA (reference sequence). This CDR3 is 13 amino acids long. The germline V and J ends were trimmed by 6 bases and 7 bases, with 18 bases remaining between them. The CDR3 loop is CSAPDDPSRTQYF. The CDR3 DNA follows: TGCAGTGCCCCCGACGACCCGTCGAGGACCCAGTACTTC.

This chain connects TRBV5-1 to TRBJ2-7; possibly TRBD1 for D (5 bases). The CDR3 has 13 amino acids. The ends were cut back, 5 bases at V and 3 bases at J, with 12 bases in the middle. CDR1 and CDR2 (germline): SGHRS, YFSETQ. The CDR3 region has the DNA TGCGCCAGCAGACAGGAACCTTACTACGAGCAGTACTTC. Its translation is CASRQEPYYEQYF.